Listed here are 5 T cell receptor beta chains from one sample, sequenced in a study of T cell clusters in autoimmune cytopenias. TRB rearrangements were amplified by touch-down multiplex PCR with mixed TRB-A/B primers. TCRdb processed the multiplex PCR reads again and assigns one entry to each CDR3 protein, with no DNA. Its clone listing holds approximately 7,500 distinct CDR3 sequences. Tens of thousands of genome equivalents of blood DNA were amplified for TRB. These data were likewise used in another study, on T cell repertoires in aging, cancer and after chemotherapy.

Sequencing was carried out using peripheral blood. The receptors derive from a human donor with an autoimmune cytopenia or autoimmune hepatitis (not recorded which).

The chain has TRBV4-1 and TRBJ1-3. The germline gives CDR1 MGHRA, CDR2 YSYEKL. The CDR3 is 15 residues long. CDR3 sequence: CASSQGQGSGNTIYF.

The V call is TRBV12-3 or TRBV12-4, the J call TRBJ2-7; TCRdb's D call of TRBD2 is untestable without DNA. CDR3 length: 15 amino acids. CDR3 sequence reads: CASSLGLAVTYEQYF.

This rearrangement joins TRBV15 to TRBJ1-3; TCRdb calls TRBD1, which cannot be checked without DNA. In germline, CDR1 is LNHNV, CDR2 YYDKDF (reference sequence). The CDR3 runs to 15 residues. CDR3 residues: CATSRKTGTGNTIYF.

In terms of frequency, this clonotype is medium-sized. The chain carries TRBV29-1 and TRBJ2-1; TCRdb lists TRBD2, though no DNA is available to test this call. Germline loops: CDR1 SQVTM, CDR2 ANQGSEA. The CDR3 runs to 16 residues. The CDR3 is CSVEVPGLVYLNEQFF.

The chain employs TRBV7-9 and TRBJ2-7; TCRdb reports TRBD1, a call that lacks DNA to check it against. The CDR3 loop spans 16 amino acids. Germline values: CDR1 SEHNR, CDR2 FQNEAQ (reference sequence). This CDR3 is CASSPQQSGTGGQQYF.